The 16 T cell receptor beta chains below were found in one sample sequenced in a study of shared clonotypes between healthy human individuals. The assay was immunoSEQ multiplex PCR, and TCRdb's table has in-frame clones only and misses some. The sample lists about 490,000 clones; less than 80% were seen once. The source material was PBMCs. These receptors were taken from a middle-aged woman in good health. Some clones in this sample may be carry-over from other donors' samples.

The J gene is TRBJ2-1, the V gene TRBV5-1, with D possibly matching TRBD2 (5 bases). CDR3 length: 15 residues. CDR1 is SGHRS and CDR2 is YFSETQ in the germline V gene. V lost 4 bases, J lost 8 bases, and 19 bases lay in between. The DNA for the CDR3 is TGCGCCAGCAGCCCGTACAGAGGGTATACGGATGAGCAGTTCTTC. This encodes CASSPYRGYTDEQFF. The full variable domain, with the rest looked up from reference TRBV5-1 and TRBJ2-1, is KAGVTQTPRYLIKTRGQQVTLSCSPISGHRSVSWYQQTPGQGLQFLFEYFSETQRNKGNFPGRFSGRQFSNSRSEMNVSTLELGDSALYLCASSPYRGYTDEQFFGPGTRLTVL.

The chain carries TRBV29-1 and TRBJ2-1; no clear D. This CDR3 is built from 12 residues. The V and J ends lost 6 bases and 9 bases respectively, with 15 bases between them. Germline CDR1 is SQVTM and CDR2 is ANQGSEA. CDR3 coding DNA: TGCAGCGTGCGTTGGGTTGGTGGTGAGCAGTTCTTC. Protein: CSVRWVGGEQFF.

This chain uses TRBV5-5 with TRBJ1-2, with a weak D call TRBD1 (5 bases). V lost 0 bases, J lost 4 bases, and 13 bases lay in between. There are 15 residues in the CDR3. Germline V gives CDR1 SGHKS, CDR2 YYEKEE (reference sequence). Written as DNA, the CDR3 is TGTGCCAGCAGCTTGGGTGACAGTTTCTCCTATGGCTACACCTTC. Translated: CASSLGDSFSYGYTF.

The V gene is TRBV6-6, the J gene TRBJ2-5; D perhaps matches TRBD2 (5 bases). Trimming cost V 5 bases and J 2 bases, with 12 bases left between them. Germline CDR1 is MNHNY and CDR2 is SVGAGI (reference sequence). The length of the CDR3 is 14 residues. CDR3 in DNA: TGTGCCAGCAGTCCCTCGGGGATGCAAGAGACCCAGTACTTC. It codes for CASSPSGMQETQYF.

The V call is TRBV18, the J call TRBJ1-3; the D gene is possibly TRBD1 (6 bases). This CDR3 is built from 15 residues. Germline CDR1 reads KGHSH; CDR2 reads LQKENI. V was cut by 3 bases and J by 4 bases, with 13 bases left in between. CDR3: CASSPPTGLGNTIYF. The CDR3 nucleotides read TGTGCCAGCTCACCGCCAACAGGGTTGGGAAACACCATATATTTT.

The chain uses TRBV2 and TRBJ1-2; the D is unclear. V lost 1 base and J 4 bases, leaving 7 bases between the germline ends. CDR3 size: 13 residues. Germline V lookup: CDR1 SNHLY, CDR2 FYNNEI. The CDR3 DNA is TGTGCCAGCAGTGAAGAAGGCGGCTATGGCTACACCTTC. Amino acids: CASSEEGGYGYTF.

This clone was seen repeatedly, ten times or more. This chain connects TRBV11-1 to TRBJ2-3; 8 bases align to TRBD1. The CDR3 spans 16 residues. The junction had 12 bases not matched to a gene; V was cut back by 4 bases and J by 6 bases. Germline assignment: CDR1 SGHAT and CDR2 FQDESV (reference sequence). The CDR3 protein is CASSSTTDRVVDTQYF. DNA for the CDR3: TGTGCCAGCAGCTCGACCACGGACAGGGTGGTCGATACGCAGTATTTT. Complete variable domain (other parts from reference TRBV11-1 and TRBJ2-3): EAEVAQSPRYKITEKSQAVAFWCDPISGHATLYWYRQILGQGPELLVQFQDESVVDDSQLPKDRFSAERLKGVDSTLKIQPAELGDSAMYLCASSSTTDRVVDTQYFGPGTRLTVL.

The chain recombines TRBV19 with TRBJ1-1; D not certain. The ends were cut back, 4 bases at V and 5 bases at J, with 8 bases in the middle. In germline, CDR1 is LNHDA, CDR2 SQIVND (reference sequence). This CDR3 has 12 residues. CDR3 region: CASSSLLTEAFF. CDR3 in DNA: TGTGCCAGTAGTAGCCTTTTGACTGAAGCTTTCTTT.

This sequence joins TRBV7-8 and TRBJ2-1; maybe TRBD1 (6 bases). Germline lookup yields CDR1 SGHVS and CDR2 FQNEAQ. This CDR3 has 15 amino acids. V was shortened by 4 bases and J by 1 base, with 11 bases between the two germline ends. The CDR3 bases are TGTGCCAGCAGCTCCCGGGACAATTCCTACAATGAGCAGTTCTTC. It encodes CASSSRDNSYNEQFF.

This rearrangement joins TRBV28 to TRBJ1-4, with D perhaps TRBD1 (5 bases). Trimming removed 6 bases at V and 6 bases at J, with 11 bases between. The CDR3 has 13 residues. The germline gives CDR1 MDHEN, CDR2 SYDVKM. The CDR3 loop is CASRGGTHEKLFF. For the CDR3, the DNA is TGTGCCAGCAGGGGGGGGACTCATGAAAAACTGTTTTTT. Supplemented by reference TRBV28 and TRBJ1-4, the full variable domain reads DVKVTQSSRYLVKRTGEKVFLECVQDMDHENMFWYRQDPGLGLRLIYFSYDVKMKEKGDIPEGYSVSREKKERFSLILESASTNQTSMYLCASRGGTHEKLFFGSGTQLSVL.

The table lists this clone with a count of one. The CDR3 loop is CASHAGHANTEAFF. The CDR3 DNA is TGTGCCAGCCATGCGGGACACGCGAACACTGAAGCTTTCTTT. J is TRBJ1-1 and V is TRBV28; perhaps TRBD1 as D (6 bases). Germline CDR1 MDHEN, CDR2 SYDVKM. Between the trimmed V and J ends, which lost 8 bases and 1 base, there was a span of 14 bases. This CDR3 region has 14 residues. Supplemented by reference TRBV28 and TRBJ1-1, the full variable domain reads DVKVTQSSRYLVKRTGEKVFLECVQDMDHENMFWYRQDPGLGLRLIYFSYDVKMKEKGDIPEGYSVSREKKERFSLILESASTNQTSMYLCASHAGHANTEAFFGQGTRLTVV.

The chain recombines TRBV25-1 with TRBJ2-5; maybe TRBD2 (5 bases). Trimming pared 6 bases from V and 2 bases from J, leaving 10 bases between. This CDR3 region has 13 residues. Germline CDR1 MGHDK, CDR2 SYGVNS. CDR3 coding DNA: TGTGCCAGCAGAACAAGCGGACAAGAGACCCAGTACTTC. As protein: CASRTSGQETQYF.

V gene TRBV2 combines with J gene TRBJ1-1; no reliable D call. CDR1 is SNHLY and CDR2 is FYNNEI in the germline V gene. The V end was cut by 6 bases, the J end by 2 bases, with 13 bases between. This CDR3 is 14 amino acids long. The CDR3 spells CASSNLGINTEAFF. The CDR3 DNA reads as TGTGCCAGCAGCAATCTCGGGATAAACACTGAAGCTTTCTTT.

This clone was found once. Other DNA sequences within the sample encode an identical CDR3. This sequence joins TRBV30 and TRBJ1-3, with TRBD1 identical over 7 bases. Germline V lookup: CDR1 GTSNPN, CDR2 SVGIG (reference sequence). CDR3 length: 15 amino acids. With V trimmed by 0 bases and J by 0 bases, 2 bases remained unmatched. The CDR3 region is CAWSVQGISGNTIYF. DNA for the CDR3: TGTGCCTGGAGTGTACAGGGGATCTCTGGAAACACCATATATTTT.

This clone has more than one count but fewer than ten. This chain connects TRBV5-3 to TRBJ2-7; 7 bases line up with TRBD1. TRBV5-3 is an open reading frame whose function is uncertain. The CDR3 sequence is 16 residues long. Trimming removed 1 base from V and 1 base from J; junction bases left unmatched: 8. The CDR3 DNA reads as TGTGCCAGAAGCTTGATTCTGACAGGGTATTCCTACGAGCAGTACTTC. Residues: CARSLILTGYSYEQYF.

This clone has a single count. The chain combines TRBV11-2 with TRBJ2-5, with D unclear. There are 15 residues in the CDR3. Trimming removed 1 base from V and 5 bases from J, with 14 bases in between. CDR1 and CDR2 (germline): SGHAT, FQNNGV. The CDR3 loop reads CASSLGRLFAETQYF. The CDR3 nucleotides read TGTGCCAGCAGCTTAGGGCGACTCTTTGCGGAGACCCAGTACTTC.